A single sample gave rise to the 14 T cell receptor beta chains below, sequenced in a study of T cells after yellow fever vaccination. TCRdb analysed the 5' RACE reads with MiXCR anew, one entry per CDR3 protein. This sample carries a few hundred thousand distinct CDR3 sequences, about 7.8% of them seen once, and the ten largest clones take around 17%. The sequenced sample was PBMCs, obtained roughly 47 days after the first yellow fever vaccination. All receptors derive from a man aged 18-30 years who received the YFV17D yellow fever vaccine.

This clonotype was detected only a few times. At one boundary the junction diverges from the germline segment, which might be a read error. The genes are TRBV20-1 and TRBJ2-1, with 9 bases lining up with TRBD2. The CDR3 has 16 amino acids. Germline-derived CDR1 and CDR2 are DFQATT and SNEGSKA (reference sequence). The CDR3 coding sequence is TGCTGTGCTAGAGATCCAGCGGGGGGCTCCTACAATGAGCAGTTCTTC. It encodes CCARDPAGGSYNEQFF.

A few counts support this clonotype. V and J are TRBV20-1 and TRBJ2-1; 7 positions match TRBD2. CDR3 length: 13 residues. From germline, CDR1 is DFQATT and CDR2 SNEGSKA (reference sequence). The V segment lost 5 bases and the J segment 8 bases; nucleotides outside the gene matches: 9. The CDR3 is CSAPMGGTDEQFF. The CDR3 DNA follows: TGCAGTGCTCCGATGGGGGGGACGGATGAGCAGTTCTTC.

This clonotype was seen ten or more times. The rearrangement uses TRBV7-8 and TRBJ2-7, with a possible D match to TRBD1 (8 bases). The CDR3 loop spans 15 amino acids. Trimming took 1 base from V and 6 from J, leaving 16 bases between them. Germline-derived CDR1 and CDR2 are SGHVS and FQNEAQ. Written as DNA, the CDR3 is TGTGCCAGCAGCTTAGGCAGGGGGCGCGGGAGCGAGCAGTACGTC. This codes for CASSLGRGRGSEQYV.

The rearrangement links TRBV5-4 to TRBJ2-1; D unresolved. V lost 0 bases, J lost 0 bases, and 10 bases lay in between. The CDR3 has 16 residues. The germline V gene encodes CDR1 SGHNT and CDR2 YYREEE (reference sequence). CDR3 in DNA: TGTGCCAGCAGCTTGGGTTTCCTCAGCTCCTACAATGAGCAGTTCTTC. Translated: CASSLGFLSSYNEQFF.

This clonotype was seen at least ten times. V gene TRBV2 combines with J gene TRBJ1-1; D is unresolved. Trimming took off 4 bases at V and 5 bases at J, with 8 bases between the two ends. There are 12 residues in the CDR3. Per the germline V gene, CDR1 is SNHLY and CDR2 is FYNNEI. The CDR3 region has the DNA TGTGCCAGCAGTGGTTTAGGGACTGAAGCTTTCTTT. Translated: CASSGLGTEAFF. The full variable domain, completed using reference TRBV2 and TRBJ1-1, is EPEVTQTPSHQVTQMGQEVILRCVPISNHLYFYWYRQILGQKVEFLVSFYNNEISEKSEIFDDQFSVERPDGSNFTLKIRSTKLEDSAMYFCASSGLGTEAFFGQGTRLTVV.

This clonotype was recorded a few times. This rearrangement joins TRBV7-2 to TRBJ1-6, with D possibly being TRBD1 (6 bases). Trimming took off 5 bases at V and 7 bases at J, with 12 bases between the two ends. Germline values: CDR1 SGHTA, CDR2 FQGNSA. The CDR3 contains 14 residues. CDR3 nucleotides: TGTGCCAGCAGCCTGGGGGCGAACAATTCACCCCTCCACTTT. Translation: CASSLGANNSPLHF.

The CDR3: CASSLVGLAGSQETQYF. Written as DNA, the CDR3 is TGTGCCAGCAGCTTAGTCGGACTAGCGGGGTCGCAGGAGACCCAGTACTTC. The rearrangement uses TRBV7-2 and TRBJ2-5; 12 bases match TRBD2. V trimming: 1 base; J trimming: 5 bases; junction bases outside the gene matches: 8. CDR1 and CDR2 from the germline V gene are SGHTA and FQGNSA. The CDR3 length is 17 residues.

V usage is TRBV10-3 and J usage is TRBJ2-5; tentative D call: TRBD2 (5 bases). The V gene's germline CDR1 is ENHRY and CDR2 SYGVKD. Trimming left V 1 base short and J 1 base short, with 13 bases between. The CDR3 covers 16 residues. The CDR3 DNA reads as TGTGCCATCAGTGAGTTTTTGGCGGGCGCCCAAGAGACCCAGTACTTC. It encodes CAISEFLAGAQETQYF.

This clonotype has at least ten counts. The chain combines TRBV7-2 with TRBJ1-6, with 10 bases fitting TRBD1. The ends lost 5 bases at V and 8 bases at J; junction bases unmatched: 6. The CDR3 is 15 amino acids. Germline V CDR1 and CDR2: SGHTA, FQGNSA. Here the CDR3 reads CASSQRTGGDSPLHF. The DNA for the CDR3 is TGTGCCAGCAGCCAAAGGACAGGGGGAGATTCACCCCTCCACTTT.

This clonotype was observed a few times. The chain joins TRBV18 to TRBJ2-6; TRBD1 matches at 9 bases. This CDR3 comprises 19 residues. V lost 3 bases, J lost 0 bases, and 9 bases stayed unmatched. Germline loops: CDR1 KGHSH, CDR2 LQKENI. The CDR3 bases are TGTGCCAGCTCACCTGTGGGACAGGGTTATCGCTCTGGGGCCAACGTCCTGACTTTC. Protein product: CASSPVGQGYRSGANVLTF.

This clonotype was detected many times. This chain joins TRBV5-1 and TRBJ1-6, with D hard to call. This CDR3 has 15 amino acids. The V gene's germline CDR1 is SGHRS and CDR2 YFSETQ. Trimming shortened V by 0 bases and J by 5 bases, and 9 bases separated the two germline ends. The CDR3 bases are TGCGCCAGCAGCTTGGGTTTCGGCGATAATTCACCCCTCCACTTT. Protein product: CASSLGFGDNSPLHF.

This clonotype came up many times. The chain's CDR3 is CSAALGLVRGEQFF. The CDR3 DNA follows: TGCAGTGCTGCCCTTGGACTAGTTAGGGGTGAGCAGTTCTTC. The V call is TRBV20-1, the J call TRBJ2-1, with 7 bases fitting TRBD2. From germline, CDR1 is DFQATT and CDR2 SNEGSKA (reference sequence). J lost 9 bases, V lost 5 bases, and 13 bases had no gene match. The CDR3 runs 14 residues.

This clonotype was detected only a few times. The chain is built from TRBV27 and TRBJ2-4; 7 nucleotides line up with TRBD2. CDR1 is MNHEY and CDR2 is SMNVEV in the germline V gene (reference sequence). The CDR3 contains 17 residues. Losses at the gene ends were 5 bases for V and 3 bases for J; bases not matched to a gene: 13. CDR3 sequence reads: CASSPNVIRGVKNIQYF. The DNA for the CDR3 is TGTGCCAGCAGTCCGAACGTGATCCGGGGGGTCAAAAACATTCAGTACTTC.

This clonotype was counted between two and nine times. The CDR3 DNA is TGTGCCAGCAGCCAAGGGGGCGGCTTCTCCTACGAGCAGTACTTC. Translating it yields CASSQGGGFSYEQYF. This rearrangement joins TRBV3-1 to TRBJ2-7; tentatively, D is TRBD1 (5 bases). Trimming cost V 1 base and J 0 bases, with 10 bases left between them. Germline CDR1 is LGHDT and CDR2 is YNNKEL (reference sequence). The CDR3 consists of 15 residues.